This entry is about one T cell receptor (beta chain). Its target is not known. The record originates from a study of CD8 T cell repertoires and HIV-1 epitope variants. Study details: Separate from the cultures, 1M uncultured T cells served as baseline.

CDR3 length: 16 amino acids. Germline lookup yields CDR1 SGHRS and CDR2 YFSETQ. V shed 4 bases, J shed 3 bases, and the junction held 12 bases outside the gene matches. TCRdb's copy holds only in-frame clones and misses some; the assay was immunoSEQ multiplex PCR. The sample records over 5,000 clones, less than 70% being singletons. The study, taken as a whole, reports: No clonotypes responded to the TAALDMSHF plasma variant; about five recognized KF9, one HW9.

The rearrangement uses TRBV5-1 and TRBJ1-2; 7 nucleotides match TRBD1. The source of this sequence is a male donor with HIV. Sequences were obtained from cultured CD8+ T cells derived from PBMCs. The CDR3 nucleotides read TGCGCCAGCAGCACAAACTTCGACAGGGCTGACTATGGCTACACCTTC. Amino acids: CASSTNFDRADYGYTF.